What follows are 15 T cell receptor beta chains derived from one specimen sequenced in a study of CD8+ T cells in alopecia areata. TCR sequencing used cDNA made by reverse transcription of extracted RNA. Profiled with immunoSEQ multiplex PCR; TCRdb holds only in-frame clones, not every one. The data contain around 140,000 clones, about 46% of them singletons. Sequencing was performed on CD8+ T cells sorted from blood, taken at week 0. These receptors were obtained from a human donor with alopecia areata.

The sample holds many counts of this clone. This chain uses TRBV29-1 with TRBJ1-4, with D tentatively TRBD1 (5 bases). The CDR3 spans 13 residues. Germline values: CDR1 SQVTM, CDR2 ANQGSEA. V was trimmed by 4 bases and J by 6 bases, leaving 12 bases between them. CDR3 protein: CSVVEGIDEKLFF. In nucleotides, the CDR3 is TGCAGCGTTGTAGAGGGGATAGATGAAAAACTGTTTTTT.

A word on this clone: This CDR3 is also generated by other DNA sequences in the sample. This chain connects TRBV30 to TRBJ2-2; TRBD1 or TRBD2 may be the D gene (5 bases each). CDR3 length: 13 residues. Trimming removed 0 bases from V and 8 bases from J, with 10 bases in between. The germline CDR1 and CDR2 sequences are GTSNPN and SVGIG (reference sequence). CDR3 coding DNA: TGTGCCTGGAGTGTACAGGAGGCTGGGGAGCTGTTTTTT. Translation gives CAWSVQEAGELFF.

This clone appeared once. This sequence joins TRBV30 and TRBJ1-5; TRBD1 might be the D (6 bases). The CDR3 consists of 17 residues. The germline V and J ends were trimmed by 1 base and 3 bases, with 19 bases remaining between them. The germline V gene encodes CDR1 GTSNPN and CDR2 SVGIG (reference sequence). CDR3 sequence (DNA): TGTGCCTGGAGTGCCGGCTTGTTACAGGGTCACAATCAGCCCCAGCATTTT. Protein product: CAWSAGLLQGHNQPQHF.

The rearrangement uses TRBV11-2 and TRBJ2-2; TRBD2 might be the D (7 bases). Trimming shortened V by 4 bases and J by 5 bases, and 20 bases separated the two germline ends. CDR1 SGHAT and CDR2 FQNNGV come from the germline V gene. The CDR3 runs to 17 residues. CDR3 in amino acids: CASSSGPGGASTGELFF. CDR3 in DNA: TGTGCCAGCAGCTCCGGCCCTGGGGGGGCTAGTACCGGGGAGCTGTTTTTT.

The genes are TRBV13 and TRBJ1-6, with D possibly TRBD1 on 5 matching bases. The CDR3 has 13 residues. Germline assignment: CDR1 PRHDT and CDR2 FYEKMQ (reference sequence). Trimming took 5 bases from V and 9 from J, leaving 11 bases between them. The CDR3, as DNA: TGTGCCAGCAGCCCGGGACCTCTTTCACCCCTCCACTTT. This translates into CASSPGPLSPLHF. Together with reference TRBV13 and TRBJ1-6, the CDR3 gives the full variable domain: AAGVIQSPRHLIKEKRETATLKCYPIPRHDTVYWYQQGPGQDPQFLISFYEKMQSDKGSIPDRFSAQQFSDYHSELNMSSLELGDSALYFCASSPGPLSPLHFGNGTRLTVT.

CDR3 residues: CASSRTGELFF. The CDR3 DNA is TGCGCCAGCAGCCGCACCGGGGAGCTGTTTTTT. The V and J genes are TRBV5-1 and TRBJ2-2; D remains unclear. CDR1 is SGHRS, CDR2 YFSETQ, per germline. The germline V and J ends were trimmed by 4 bases and 4 bases, with 2 bases remaining between them. The CDR3 runs to 11 residues.

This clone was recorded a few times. The CDR3 protein is CSVEDVAGRAYEQYF. For the CDR3, the DNA is TGCAGCGTTGAAGACGTGGCGGGCAGGGCCTACGAGCAGTACTTC. This rearrangement joins TRBV29-1 to TRBJ2-7; either TRBD1 or TRBD2 may supply D (5 bases each). The CDR3 length is 15 residues. Germline CDR1 is SQVTM and CDR2 is ANQGSEA. Trimming removed 0 bases at V and 2 bases at J, with 14 bases between.

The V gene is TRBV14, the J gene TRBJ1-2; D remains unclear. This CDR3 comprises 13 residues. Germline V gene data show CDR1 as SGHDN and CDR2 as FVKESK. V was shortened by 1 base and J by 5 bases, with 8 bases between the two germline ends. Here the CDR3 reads CASSQVGGYGYTF. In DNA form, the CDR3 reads TGTGCCAGCAGCCAAGTTGGAGGGTATGGCTACACCTTC.

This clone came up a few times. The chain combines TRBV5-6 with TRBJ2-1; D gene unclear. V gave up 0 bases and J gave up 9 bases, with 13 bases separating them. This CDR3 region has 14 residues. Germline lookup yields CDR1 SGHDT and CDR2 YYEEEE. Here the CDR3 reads CASSLDRRSGEQFF. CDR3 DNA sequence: TGTGCCAGCAGCTTGGACCGCCGGTCGGGTGAGCAGTTCTTC.

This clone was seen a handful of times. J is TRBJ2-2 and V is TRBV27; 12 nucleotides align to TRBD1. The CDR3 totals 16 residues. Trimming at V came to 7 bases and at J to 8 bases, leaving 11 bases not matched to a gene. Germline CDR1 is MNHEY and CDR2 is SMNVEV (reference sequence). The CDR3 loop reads CASTRGGTGGRGELFF. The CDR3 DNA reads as TGTGCCAGCACCAGAGGGGGGACAGGGGGCAGAGGGGAGCTGTTTTTT.

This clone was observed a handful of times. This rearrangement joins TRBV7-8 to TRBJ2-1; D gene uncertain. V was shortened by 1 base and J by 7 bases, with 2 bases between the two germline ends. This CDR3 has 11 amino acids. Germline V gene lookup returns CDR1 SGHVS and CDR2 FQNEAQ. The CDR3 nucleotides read TGTGCCAGCAGCTTAGGGAATGAGCAGTTCTTC. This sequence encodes CASSLGNEQFF.

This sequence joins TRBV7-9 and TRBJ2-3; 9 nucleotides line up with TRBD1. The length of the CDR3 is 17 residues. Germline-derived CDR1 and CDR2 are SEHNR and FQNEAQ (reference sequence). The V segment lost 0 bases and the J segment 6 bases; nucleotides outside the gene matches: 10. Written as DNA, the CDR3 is TGTGCCAGCAGCTTAGCTTGGGACAGGGATGGGAGTGATACGCAGTATTTT. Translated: CASSLAWDRDGSDTQYF.

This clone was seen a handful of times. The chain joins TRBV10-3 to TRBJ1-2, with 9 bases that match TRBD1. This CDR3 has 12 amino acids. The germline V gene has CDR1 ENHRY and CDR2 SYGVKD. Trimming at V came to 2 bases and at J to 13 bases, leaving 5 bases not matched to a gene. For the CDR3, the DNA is TGTGCCATCAGTGAGGGGGACAGGGTGTTCACCTTC. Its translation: CAISEGDRVFTF.

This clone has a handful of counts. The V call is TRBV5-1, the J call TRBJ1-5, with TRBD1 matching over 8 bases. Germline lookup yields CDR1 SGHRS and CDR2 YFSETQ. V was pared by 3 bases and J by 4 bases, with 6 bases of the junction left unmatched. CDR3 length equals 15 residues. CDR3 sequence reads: CASSSGTGENQPQHF. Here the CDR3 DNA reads TGCGCCAGCAGCTCCGGGACAGGAGAAAATCAGCCCCAGCATTTT.

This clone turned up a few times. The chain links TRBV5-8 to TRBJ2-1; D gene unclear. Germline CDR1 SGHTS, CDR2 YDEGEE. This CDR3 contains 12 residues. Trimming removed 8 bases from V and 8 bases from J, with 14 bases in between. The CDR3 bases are TGTGCCAGTGGTGTTAGCAACTATGAGCAGTTCTTC. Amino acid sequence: CASGVSNYEQFF.